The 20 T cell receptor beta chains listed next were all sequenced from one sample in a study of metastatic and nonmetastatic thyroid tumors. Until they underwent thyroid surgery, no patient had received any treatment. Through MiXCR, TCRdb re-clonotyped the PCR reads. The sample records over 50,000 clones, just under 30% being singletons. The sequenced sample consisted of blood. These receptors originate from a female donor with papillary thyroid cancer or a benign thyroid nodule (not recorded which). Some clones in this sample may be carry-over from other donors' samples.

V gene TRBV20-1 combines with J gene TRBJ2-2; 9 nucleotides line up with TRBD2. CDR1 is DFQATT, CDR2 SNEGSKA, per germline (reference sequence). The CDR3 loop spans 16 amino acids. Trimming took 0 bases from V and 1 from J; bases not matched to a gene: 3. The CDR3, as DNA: TGCAGTGCTAGAGACCGACTAGCGGTGAACACCGGGGAGCTGTTTTTT. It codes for CSARDRLAVNTGELFF.

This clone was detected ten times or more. The DNA for the CDR3 is TGTGCCAGCAGCCCGACAGGGGCCTACGAGCAGTACTTC. Translated, it gives CASSPTGAYEQYF. The chain recombines TRBV7-2 with TRBJ2-7; 8 bases agree with TRBD1. V lost 5 bases and J lost 2; bases outside the gene matches: 2. The CDR3 is 13 residues long. Germline loops: CDR1 SGHTA, CDR2 FQGNSA. The full variable domain, rest sourced from reference TRBV7-2 and TRBJ2-7, is GAGVSQSPSNKVTEKGKDVELRCDPISGHTALYWYRQSLGQGLEFLIYFQGNSAPDKSGLPSDRFSAERTGGSVSTLTIQRTQQEDSAVYLCASSPTGAYEQYFGPGTRLTVT.

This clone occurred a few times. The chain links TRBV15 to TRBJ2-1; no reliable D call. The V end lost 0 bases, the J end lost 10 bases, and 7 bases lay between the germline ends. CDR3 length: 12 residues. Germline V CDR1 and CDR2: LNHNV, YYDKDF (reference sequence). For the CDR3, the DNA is TGTGCCACCAGCAGAGAGCACGTGGAGCAGTTCTTC. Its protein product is CATSREHVEQFF.

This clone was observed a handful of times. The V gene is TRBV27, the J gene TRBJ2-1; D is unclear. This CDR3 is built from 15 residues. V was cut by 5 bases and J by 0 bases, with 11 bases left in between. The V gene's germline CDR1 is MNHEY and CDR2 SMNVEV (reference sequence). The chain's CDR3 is CASSQDRSSYNEQFF. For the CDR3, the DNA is TGTGCCAGCAGTCAGGACCGAAGCTCCTACAATGAGCAGTTCTTC.

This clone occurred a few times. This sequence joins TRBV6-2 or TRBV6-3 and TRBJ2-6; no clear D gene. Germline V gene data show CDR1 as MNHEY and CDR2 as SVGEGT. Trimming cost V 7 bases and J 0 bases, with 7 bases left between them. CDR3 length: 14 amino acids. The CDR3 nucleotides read TGTGCCAGCAATGGGCTCTCTGGGGCCAACGTCCTGACTTTC. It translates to CASNGLSGANVLTF.

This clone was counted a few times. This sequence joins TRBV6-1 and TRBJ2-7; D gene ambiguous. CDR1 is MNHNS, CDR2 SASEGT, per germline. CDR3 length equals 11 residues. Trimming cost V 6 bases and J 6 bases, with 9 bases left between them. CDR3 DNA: TGTGCCAGCAGGCAGAAGGGCGAGCAGTACTTC. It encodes CASRQKGEQYF.

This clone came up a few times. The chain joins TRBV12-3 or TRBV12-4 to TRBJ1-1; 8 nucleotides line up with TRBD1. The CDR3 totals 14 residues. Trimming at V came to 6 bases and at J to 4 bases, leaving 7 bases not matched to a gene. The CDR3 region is CASSRQGTATEAFF. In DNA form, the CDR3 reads TGTGCCAGCAGCCGACAGGGGACTGCCACTGAAGCTTTCTTT.

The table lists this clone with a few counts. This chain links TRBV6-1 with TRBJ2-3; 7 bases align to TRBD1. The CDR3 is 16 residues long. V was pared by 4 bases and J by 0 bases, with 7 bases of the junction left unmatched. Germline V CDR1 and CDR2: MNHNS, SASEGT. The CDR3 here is CASSGTGTESTDTQYF. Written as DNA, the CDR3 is TGTGCCAGCAGTGGCACCGGGACAGAGAGCACAGATACGCAGTATTTT.

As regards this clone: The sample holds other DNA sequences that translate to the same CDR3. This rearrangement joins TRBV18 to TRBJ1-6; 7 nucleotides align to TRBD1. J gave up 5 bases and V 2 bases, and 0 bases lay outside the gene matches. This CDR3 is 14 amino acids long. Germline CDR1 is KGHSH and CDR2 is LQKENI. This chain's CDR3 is CASSPGTDNSPLHF. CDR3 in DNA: TGTGCCAGCTCACCAGGGACAGATAATTCACCCCTCCACTTT. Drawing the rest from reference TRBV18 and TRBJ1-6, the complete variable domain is NAGVMQNPRHLVRRRGQEARLRCSPMKGHSHVYWYRQLPEEGLKFMVYLQKENIIDESGMPKERFSAEFPKEGPSILRIQQVVRGDSAAYFCASSPGTDNSPLHFGNGTRLTVT.

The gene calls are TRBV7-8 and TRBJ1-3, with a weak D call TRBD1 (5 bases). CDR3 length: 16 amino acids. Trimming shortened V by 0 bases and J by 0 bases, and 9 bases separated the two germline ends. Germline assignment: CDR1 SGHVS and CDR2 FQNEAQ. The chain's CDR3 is CASSLAVTASGNTIYF. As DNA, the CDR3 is TGTGCCAGCAGCTTAGCTGTGACAGCCTCTGGAAACACCATATATTTT.

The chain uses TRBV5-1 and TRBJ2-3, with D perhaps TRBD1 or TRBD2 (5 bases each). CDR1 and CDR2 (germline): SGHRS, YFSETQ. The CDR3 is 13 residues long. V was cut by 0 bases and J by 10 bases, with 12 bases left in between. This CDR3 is CASSLGLGTAQYF. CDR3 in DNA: TGCGCCAGCAGCTTGGGGCTGGGGACGGCGCAGTATTTT.

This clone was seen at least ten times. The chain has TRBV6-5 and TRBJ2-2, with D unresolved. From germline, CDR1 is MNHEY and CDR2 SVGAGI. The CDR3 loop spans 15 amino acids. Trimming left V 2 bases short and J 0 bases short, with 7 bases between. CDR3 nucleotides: TGTGCCAGCAGTTACGGGCAGCCGAACACCGGGGAGCTGTTTTTT. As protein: CASSYGQPNTGELFF.

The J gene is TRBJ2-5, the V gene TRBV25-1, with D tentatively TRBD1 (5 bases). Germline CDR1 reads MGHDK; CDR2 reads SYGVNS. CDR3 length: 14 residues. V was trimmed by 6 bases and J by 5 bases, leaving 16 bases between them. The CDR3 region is CASRDDRVRETQYF. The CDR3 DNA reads TGTGCCAGCAGAGACGACAGAGTACGTGAGACCCAGTACTTC.

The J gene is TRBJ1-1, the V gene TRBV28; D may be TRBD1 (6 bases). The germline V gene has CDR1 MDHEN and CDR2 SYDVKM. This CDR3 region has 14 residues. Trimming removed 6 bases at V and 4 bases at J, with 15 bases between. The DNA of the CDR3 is TGTGCCAGCAGCCCCAGGGGCGGGAGCACTGAAGCTTTCTTT. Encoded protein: CASSPRGGSTEAFF.

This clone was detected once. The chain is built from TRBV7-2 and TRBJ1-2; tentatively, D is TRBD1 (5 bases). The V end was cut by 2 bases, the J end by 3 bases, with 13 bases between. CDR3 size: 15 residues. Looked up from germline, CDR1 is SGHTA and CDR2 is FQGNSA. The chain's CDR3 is CASSLIPGGDYGYTF. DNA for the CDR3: TGTGCCAGCAGCTTAATCCCGGGGGGGGACTATGGCTACACCTTC.

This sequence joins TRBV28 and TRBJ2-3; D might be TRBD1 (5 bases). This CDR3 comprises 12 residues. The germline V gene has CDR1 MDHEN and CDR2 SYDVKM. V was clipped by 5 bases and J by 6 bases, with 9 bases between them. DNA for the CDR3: TGTGCCAGCAGTACAGGTTCGGATACGCAGTATTTT. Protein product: CASSTGSDTQYF.

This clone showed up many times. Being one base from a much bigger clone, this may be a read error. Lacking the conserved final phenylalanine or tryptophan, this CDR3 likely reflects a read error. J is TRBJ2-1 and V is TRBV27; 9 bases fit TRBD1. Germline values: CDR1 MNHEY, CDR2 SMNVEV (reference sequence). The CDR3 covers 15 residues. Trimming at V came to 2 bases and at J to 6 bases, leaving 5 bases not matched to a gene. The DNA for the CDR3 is TGTGCCAGCAGTTTAGAGGGACAGGGAGGCAATGAGCAGTTCCTC. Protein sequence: CASSLEGQGGNEQFL.

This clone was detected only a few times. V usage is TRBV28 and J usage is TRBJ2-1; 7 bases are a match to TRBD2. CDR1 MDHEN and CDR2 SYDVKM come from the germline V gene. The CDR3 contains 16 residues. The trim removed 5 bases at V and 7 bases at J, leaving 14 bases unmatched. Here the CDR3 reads CASSPHGEGDWNEQFF. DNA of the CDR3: TGTGCCAGCAGTCCGCATGGGGAGGGCGATTGGAATGAGCAGTTCTTC.

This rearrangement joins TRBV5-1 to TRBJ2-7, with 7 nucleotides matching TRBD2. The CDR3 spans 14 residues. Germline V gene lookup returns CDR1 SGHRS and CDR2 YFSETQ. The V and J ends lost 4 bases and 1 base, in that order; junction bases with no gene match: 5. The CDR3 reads CASSPRGGSYEQYF. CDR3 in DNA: TGCGCCAGCAGCCCCCGGGGAGGGTCCTACGAGCAGTACTTC.

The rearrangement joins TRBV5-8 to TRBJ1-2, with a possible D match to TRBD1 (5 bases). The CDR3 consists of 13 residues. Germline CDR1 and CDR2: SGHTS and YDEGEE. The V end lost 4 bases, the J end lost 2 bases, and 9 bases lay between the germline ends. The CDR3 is CASSLRDNYGYTF. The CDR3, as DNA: TGTGCCAGCAGCCTCCGGGACAACTATGGCTACACCTTC. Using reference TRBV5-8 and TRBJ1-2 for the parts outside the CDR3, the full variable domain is EAGVTQSPTHLIKTRGQQATLRCSPISGHTSVYWYQQALGLGLQFLLWYDEGEERNRGNFPPRFSGRQFPNYSSELNVNALELEDSALYLCASSLRDNYGYTFGSGTRLTVV.